The rows below give T cell receptor beta chains drawn from one sample of a study of cytomegalovirus exposure and HLA in healthy donors. The assay was immunoSEQ multiplex PCR, and TCRdb's table has in-frame clones only and misses some. The table lists 150,000 or so clones. Sequencing was carried out using PBMCs. The receptors originated from a woman between 50 and 59 years old in good health and CMV-seronegative. Both conserved end residues are part of each CDR3. Fields, in order: D gene, V gene, J gene, CDR3 protein, CDR3 DNA. A D gene is named only where the DNA matches it firmly.

-,TRBV28,TRBJ2-7,CASREGGYEQYF,TGTGCCAGCAGGGAAGGGGGATACGAGCAGTACTTC
-,TRBV10-2,TRBJ1-5,CASSVGNQPQHF,TGCGCCAGCAGTGTCGGCAATCAGCCCCAGCATTTT
TRBD1,TRBV28,TRBJ1-2,CASSFLNTGVLGYTF,TGTGCCAGCAGTTTTCTGAACACAGGGGTGTTGGGCTACACCTTC
TRBD2,TRBV5-1,TRBJ2-2,CASRTGTSGLTGELFF,TGCGCCAGCAGAACCGGGACTAGCGGACTGACCGGGGAGCTGTTTTTT
-,TRBV7-2,TRBJ1-1,CASSVNTGTEAFF,TGTGCCAGCAGCGTAAATACAGGGACTGAAGCTTTCTTT
TRBD1,TRBV7-6,TRBJ2-7,CASSGWDRSYEQYF,TGTGCCAGCAGCGGCTGGGACAGGTCCTACGAGCAGTACTTC
TRBD2,TRBV30,TRBJ2-2,CAGGLAGDTGELFF,TGTGCCGGCGGGCTAGCGGGAGACACCGGGGAGCTGTTTTTT
-,TRBV28,TRBJ1-1,CASSLRLGDYAEAFF,TGTGCCAGCAGCCTCCGGTTAGGGGACTACGCTGAAGCTTTCTTT
TRBD1,TRBV7-9,TRBJ1-1,CASRPTGEDTEAFF,TGTGCCAGCAGACCGACAGGGGAAGACACTGAAGCTTTCTTT
TRBD1,TRBV2,TRBJ1-4,CASSDRGQLFEKLFF,TGTGCCAGCAGTGACAGGGGGCAATTATTTGAAAAACTGTTTTTT
TRBD1,TRBV19,TRBJ1-2,CASSIGHRGPYGYTF,TGTGCCAGTAGTATAGGGCACAGGGGCCCTTATGGCTACACCTTC
-,TRBV5-1,TRBJ1-4,CASSLERGQTKGNEKLFF,TGCGCCAGCAGCTTGGAAAGGGGACAAACAAAAGGAAATGAAAAACTGTTTTTT
-,TRBV5-1,TRBJ1-4,CASSLQGGETEKLFF,TGCGCCAGCAGCCTACAAGGCGGAGAAACTGAAAAACTGTTTTTT
-,TRBV11-2,TRBJ2-1,CASSPLRNNEQFF,TGTGCCAGCAGCCCCCTGAGGAACAATGAGCAGTTCTTC
-,TRBV18,TRBJ2-7,CASSFTQGSSEQYF,TGTGCCAGCTCATTTACACAGGGTTCTAGCGAGCAGTACTTC
TRBD1,TRBV7-9,TRBJ2-1,CASSLRGDRGRNEQFF,TGTGCCAGCAGCCTTCGAGGGGACAGGGGGAGAAATGAGCAGTTCTTC